This T cell receptor beta chain was captured by sequencing in a study of cytomegalovirus exposure and HLA in healthy donors. General study points: Most of the TCR beta V segments (in an earlier analysis) were productive either about 90% or about 30% of the time. Immune exposure was documented only through CMV serostatus. Reportedly, a later analysis found an Asian-associated ancestry cluster had fewer N-insertions than the roughly 700-donor mean.

This CDR3 region has 12 residues. Germline-derived CDR1 and CDR2 are SGHDT and YYEEEE. With 3 bases clipped from V and 3 bases from J, the junction kept 0 bases outside the gene matches. With 60 Vbeta and 13 Jbeta primers, the PCR was carried out. Profiled with immunoSEQ multiplex PCR; TCRdb holds only in-frame clones, not every one. The sample holds 38,000 or so clones. Concerning this clone: The antigen is not known.

J is TRBJ2-7 and V is TRBV5-6; the match to TRBD2 covers 7 bases. The clonotype comes from a man aged 35 to 55 in good health and CMV-seropositive. Input material: PBMCs. CDR3 nucleotide sequence: TGTGCCAGCAGCTGGGGGGGCTACGAGCAGTACTTC. Residues: CASSWGGYEQYF.